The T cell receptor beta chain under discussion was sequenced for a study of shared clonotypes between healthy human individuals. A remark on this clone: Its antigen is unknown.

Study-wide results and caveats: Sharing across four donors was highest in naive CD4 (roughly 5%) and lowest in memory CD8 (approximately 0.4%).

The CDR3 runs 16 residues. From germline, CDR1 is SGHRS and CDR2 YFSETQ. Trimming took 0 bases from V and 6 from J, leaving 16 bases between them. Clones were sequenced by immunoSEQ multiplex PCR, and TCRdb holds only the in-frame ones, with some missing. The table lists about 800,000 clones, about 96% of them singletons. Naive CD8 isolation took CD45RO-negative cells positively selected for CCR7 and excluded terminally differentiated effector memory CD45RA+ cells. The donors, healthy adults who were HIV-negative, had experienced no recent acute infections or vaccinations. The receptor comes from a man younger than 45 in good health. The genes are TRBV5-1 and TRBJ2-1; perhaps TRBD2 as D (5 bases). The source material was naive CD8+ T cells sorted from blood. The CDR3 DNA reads TGCGCCAGCAGCTTGGAATTGGGAGTACGGCGCAATGAGCAGTTCTTC. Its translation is CASSLELGVRRNEQFF.